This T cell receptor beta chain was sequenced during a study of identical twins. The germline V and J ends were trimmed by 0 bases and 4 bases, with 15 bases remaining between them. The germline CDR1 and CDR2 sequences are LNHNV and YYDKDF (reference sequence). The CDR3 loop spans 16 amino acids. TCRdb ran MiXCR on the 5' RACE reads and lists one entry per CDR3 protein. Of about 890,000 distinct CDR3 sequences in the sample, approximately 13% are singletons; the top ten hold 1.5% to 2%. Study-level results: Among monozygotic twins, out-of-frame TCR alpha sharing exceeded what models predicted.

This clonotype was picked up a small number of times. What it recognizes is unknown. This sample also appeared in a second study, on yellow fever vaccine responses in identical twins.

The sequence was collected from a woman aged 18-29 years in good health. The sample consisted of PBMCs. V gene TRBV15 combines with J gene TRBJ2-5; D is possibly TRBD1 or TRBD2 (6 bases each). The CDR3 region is CATSRDTGLGGETQYF. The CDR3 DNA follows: TGTGCCACCAGCAGAGATACAGGGTTGGGAGGAGAGACCCAGTACTTC. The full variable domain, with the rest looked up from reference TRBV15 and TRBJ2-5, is DAMVIQNPRYQVTQFGKPVTLSCSQTLNHNVMYWYQQKSSQAPKLLFHYYDKDFNNEADTPDNFQSRRPNTSFCFLDIRSPGLGDTAMYLCATSRDTGLGGETQYFGPGTRLLVL.